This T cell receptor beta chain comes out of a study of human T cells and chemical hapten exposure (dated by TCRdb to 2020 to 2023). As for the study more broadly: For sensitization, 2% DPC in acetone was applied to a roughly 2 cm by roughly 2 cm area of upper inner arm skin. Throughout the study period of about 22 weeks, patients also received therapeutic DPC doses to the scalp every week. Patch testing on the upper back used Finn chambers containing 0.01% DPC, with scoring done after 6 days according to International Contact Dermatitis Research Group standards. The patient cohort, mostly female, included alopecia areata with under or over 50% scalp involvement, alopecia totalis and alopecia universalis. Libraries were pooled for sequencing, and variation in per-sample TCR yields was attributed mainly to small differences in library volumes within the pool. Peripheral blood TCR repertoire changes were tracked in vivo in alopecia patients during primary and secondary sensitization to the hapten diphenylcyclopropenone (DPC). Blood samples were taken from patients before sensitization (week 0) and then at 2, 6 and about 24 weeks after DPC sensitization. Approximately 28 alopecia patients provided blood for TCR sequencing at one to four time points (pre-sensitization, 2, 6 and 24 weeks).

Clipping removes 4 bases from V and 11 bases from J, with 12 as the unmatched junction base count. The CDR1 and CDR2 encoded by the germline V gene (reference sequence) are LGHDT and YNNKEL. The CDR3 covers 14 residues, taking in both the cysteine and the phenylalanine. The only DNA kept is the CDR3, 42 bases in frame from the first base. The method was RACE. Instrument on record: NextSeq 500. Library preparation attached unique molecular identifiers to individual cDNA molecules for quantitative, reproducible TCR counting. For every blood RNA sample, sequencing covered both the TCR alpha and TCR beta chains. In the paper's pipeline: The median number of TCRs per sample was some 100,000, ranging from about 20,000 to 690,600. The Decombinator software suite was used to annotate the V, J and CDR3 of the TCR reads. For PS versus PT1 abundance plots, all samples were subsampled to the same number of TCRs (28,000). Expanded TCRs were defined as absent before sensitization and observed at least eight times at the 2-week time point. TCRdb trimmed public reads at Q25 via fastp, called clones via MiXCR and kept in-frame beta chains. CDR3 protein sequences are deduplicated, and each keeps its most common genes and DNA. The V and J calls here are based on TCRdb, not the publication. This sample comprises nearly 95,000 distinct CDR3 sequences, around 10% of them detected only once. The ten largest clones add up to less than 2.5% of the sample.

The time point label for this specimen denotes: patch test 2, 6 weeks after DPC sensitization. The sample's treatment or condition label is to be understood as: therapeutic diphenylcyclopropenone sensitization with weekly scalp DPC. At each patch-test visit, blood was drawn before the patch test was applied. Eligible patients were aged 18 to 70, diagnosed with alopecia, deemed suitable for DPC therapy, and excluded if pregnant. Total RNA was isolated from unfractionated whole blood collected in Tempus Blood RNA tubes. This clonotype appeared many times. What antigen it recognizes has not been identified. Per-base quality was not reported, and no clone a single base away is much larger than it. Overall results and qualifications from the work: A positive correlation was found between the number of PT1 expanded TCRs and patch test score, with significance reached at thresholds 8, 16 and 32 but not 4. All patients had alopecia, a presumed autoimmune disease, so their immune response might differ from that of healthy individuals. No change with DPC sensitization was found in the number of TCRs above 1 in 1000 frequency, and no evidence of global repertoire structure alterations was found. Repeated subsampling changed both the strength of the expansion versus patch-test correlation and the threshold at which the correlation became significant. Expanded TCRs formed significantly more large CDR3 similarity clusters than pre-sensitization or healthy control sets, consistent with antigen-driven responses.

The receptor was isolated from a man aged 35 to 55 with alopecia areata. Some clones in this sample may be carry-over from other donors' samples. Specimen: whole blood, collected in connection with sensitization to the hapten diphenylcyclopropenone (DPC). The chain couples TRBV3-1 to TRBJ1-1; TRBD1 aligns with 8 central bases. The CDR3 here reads CASSPRTGQGRAFF. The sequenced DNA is TGTGCCAGCAGCCCCCGGACAGGGCAGGGGCGGGCTTTCTTT.